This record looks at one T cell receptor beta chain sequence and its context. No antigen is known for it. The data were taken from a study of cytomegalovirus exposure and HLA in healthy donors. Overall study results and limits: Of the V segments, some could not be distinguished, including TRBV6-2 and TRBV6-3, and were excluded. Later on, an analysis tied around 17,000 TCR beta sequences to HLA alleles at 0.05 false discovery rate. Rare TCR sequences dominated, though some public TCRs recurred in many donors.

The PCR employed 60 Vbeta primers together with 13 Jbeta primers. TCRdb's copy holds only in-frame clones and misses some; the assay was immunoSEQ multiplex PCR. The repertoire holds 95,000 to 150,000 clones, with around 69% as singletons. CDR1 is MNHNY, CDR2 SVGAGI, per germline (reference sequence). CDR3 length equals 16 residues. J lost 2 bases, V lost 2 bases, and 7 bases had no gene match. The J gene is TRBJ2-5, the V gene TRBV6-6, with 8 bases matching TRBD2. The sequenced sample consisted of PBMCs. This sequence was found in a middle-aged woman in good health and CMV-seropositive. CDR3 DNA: TGTGCCAGCAGTTACCCCCGGGGCGGGGGGCAAGAGACCCAGTACTTC. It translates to CASSYPRGGGQETQYF.